This passage covers 5 T cell receptor beta chains from one sample sequenced in a study of T cells in Graves' hyperthyroidism and ophthalmopathy (dated by TCRdb to the late 2010s). Libraries were built with multiplex PCR. The instrument was an Illumina HiSeq 2000. The TCR beta CDR3 regions were amplified from RNA transcripts. For the first round of RT-PCR on the TCR CDR3, the HTBI primer set was used together with the Qiagen OneStep RT-PCR kit. TCRdb passed the public sequencing reads through fastp at Q25 and MiXCR, retaining productive beta sequences. Rows with one shared CDR3 protein collapse into an entry with the most common genes and DNA. The sample table contains fewer than 550,000 distinct CDR3 sequences; only one count was recorded for 24% of them. The ten largest clonotypes hold about 11% of the sample. Material for sequencing was blood. The receptors originated from a woman aged 25 to 39 with Graves' ophthalmopathy.

The chain carries TRBV6-2 or TRBV6-3 and TRBJ1-1, with D perhaps matching TRBD1 (5 bases). In germline, CDR1 is MNHEY, CDR2 SVGEGT. Trimming removed 6 bases at V and 11 bases at J, with 22 bases between. This CDR3 spans 14 amino acids. CDR3 DNA: TGTGCCAGCAGCGAACGAGTAGCCGGGGCGAAGGCTTTCTTT. Translation gives CASSERVAGAKAFF.

This clonotype was detected many times. V is TRBV6-1 and J is TRBJ2-7, with D maybe TRBD1 (5 bases). Trimming took off 1 base at V and 4 bases at J, with 11 bases between the two ends. In germline, CDR1 is MNHNS, CDR2 SASEGT. The CDR3 extends over 14 amino acids. The CDR3, as DNA: TGTGCCAGCAGTGAAGGGGGCCCCGCTTACGAGCAGTACTTC. Its protein product is CASSEGGPAYEQYF.

This clonotype was counted at least ten times. The chain employs TRBV6-2 or TRBV6-3 and TRBJ2-5; perhaps TRBD2 as D (5 bases). Germline-derived CDR1 and CDR2 are MNHEY and SVGEGT. V was trimmed by 5 bases and J by 2 bases, leaving 15 bases between them. The CDR3 covers 15 residues. CDR3 in DNA: TGTGCCAGCAGTACGGCTAGCTTACGACAAGAGACCCAGTACTTC. Encoded protein: CASSTASLRQETQYF.

This clonotype appeared a few times. The V and J genes are TRBV12-3 or TRBV12-4 and TRBJ1-2, with D possibly matching TRBD1 (6 bases). Trimming removed 3 bases from V and 4 bases from J, with 12 bases in between. This CDR3 contains 14 residues. The DNA of the CDR3 is TGTGCCAGCAGTTTCGGGGGGCATGGCTATGGCTACACCTTC. Encoded protein: CASSFGGHGYGYTF.

The chain employs TRBV6-1 and TRBJ1-1; no definite D call. Trimming took off 1 base at V and 1 base at J, with 13 bases between the two ends. The CDR3 runs to 16 residues. Germline V gene lookup returns CDR1 MNHNS and CDR2 SASEGT. CDR3: CASSEGRTTKNTEAFF. In DNA, the CDR3 is TGTGCCAGCAGTGAAGGACGGACCACGAAGAACACTGAAGCTTTCTTT.